Below, 7 T cell receptor beta chains from the same sample are listed, as sequenced in a study of post-analysis software for immune sequencing data. Findings and caveats of the study: TRBV5-6, TRBV5-1 and TRBV20-1 were among a few TRBV segments more frequent in patients than controls.

Prepared TCR beta cDNA libraries contained unique molecular identifiers. TCRdb re-called the PCR reads with MiXCR, one entry per CDR3 protein. Here the sample spans more than 450,000 distinct CDR3 sequences, 34% being singletons. Their antigens are not known. Sequenced input: blood. All receptors derive from a girl aged 2 to 17 with multiple sclerosis.

About this clonotype: It is likely a read error, because the conserved phenylalanine at the end of the CDR3 is missing. The chain recombines TRBV6-1 with TRBJ2-1; 8 bases line up with TRBD2. CDR3 length: 16 amino acids. With V trimmed by 5 bases and J by 2 bases, 8 bases remained unmatched. Per germline, CDR1 MNHNS and CDR2 SASEGT. The CDR3 sequence is CASSRGIAGPYNEQFL. The DNA for the CDR3 is TGTGCCAGCAGTCGTGGGATAGCGGGACCCTACAATGAGCAGTTCCTC.

This chain joins TRBV12-3 or TRBV12-4 and TRBJ2-7, with TRBD1 matching 11 bases. The CDR3 consists of 16 residues. V dropped 4 bases and J dropped 3; count of bases not matched to a gene: 8. DNA for the CDR3: TGTGCCAGCAGTTCCCGTTACGGGACAGGGGGCTACGAGCAGTACTTC. Residues: CASSSRYGTGGYEQYF.

The V and J genes are TRBV5-1 and TRBJ2-7, with TRBD2 matching over 7 bases. Losses at the gene ends were 1 base for V and 2 bases for J; bases not matched to a gene: 6. The CDR3 consists of 15 residues. From germline, CDR1 is SGHRS and CDR2 YFSETQ. CDR3 region: CASSLSGGATYEQYF. DNA for the CDR3: TGCGCCAGCAGCTTGTCGGGGGGTGCCACCTACGAGCAGTACTTC.

The chain links TRBV15 to TRBJ2-1, with D perhaps TRBD1 (5 bases). This CDR3 contains 15 residues. Germline V lookup: CDR1 LNHNV, CDR2 YYDKDF (reference sequence). V lost 3 bases and J 7 bases, leaving 16 bases between the germline ends. The CDR3 protein is CATSSRLGAGNEQFF. The CDR3, as DNA: TGTGCCACCAGCAGCCGTCTTGGGGCCGGGAATGAGCAGTTCTTC.

This clonotype has more than one count but fewer than ten. The genes are TRBV20-1 and TRBJ2-1; D gene ambiguous. This CDR3 spans 12 amino acids. With 3 bases removed from V and 2 bases from J, the gap between germline ends came to 5 bases. CDR1 and CDR2 (germline): DFQATT, SNEGSKA (reference sequence). The chain's CDR3 is CSASIPYNEQFF. CDR3 DNA sequence: TGCAGTGCTAGTATCCCCTACAATGAGCAGTTCTTC.

This clonotype has more than one count but fewer than ten. V and J are TRBV7-3 and TRBJ2-1, with 9 positions matching TRBD1. The germline V gene has CDR1 SGHTA and CDR2 FQGTGA. Trimming cost V 5 bases and J 7 bases; bases outside gene matches: 6. CDR3 length equals 14 residues. CDR3: CASSAQGAWNEQFF. The CDR3 DNA follows: TGTGCCAGCAGCGCACAGGGGGCGTGGAATGAGCAGTTCTTC.

The chain has TRBV20-1 and TRBJ2-7, with D possibly being TRBD1 (5 bases). V lost 6 bases and J 0 bases, leaving 12 bases between the germline ends. The CDR3 consists of 13 residues. CDR1 is DFQATT and CDR2 is SNEGSKA in the germline V gene (reference sequence). CDR3 coding DNA: TGCAGTGCAATACGACAGTCCTCCTACGAGCAGTACTTC. It translates to CSAIRQSSYEQYF.